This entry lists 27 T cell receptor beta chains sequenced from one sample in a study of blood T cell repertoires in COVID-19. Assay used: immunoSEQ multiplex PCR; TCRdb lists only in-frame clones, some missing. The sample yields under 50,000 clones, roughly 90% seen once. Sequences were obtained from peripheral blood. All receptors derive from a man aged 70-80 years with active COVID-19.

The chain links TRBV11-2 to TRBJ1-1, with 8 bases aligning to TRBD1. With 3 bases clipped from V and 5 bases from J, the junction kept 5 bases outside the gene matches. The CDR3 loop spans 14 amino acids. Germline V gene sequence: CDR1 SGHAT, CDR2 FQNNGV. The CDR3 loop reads CASSLSRGRTEAFF. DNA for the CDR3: TGTGCCAGCAGCTTGTCCAGGGGGCGGACTGAAGCTTTCTTT. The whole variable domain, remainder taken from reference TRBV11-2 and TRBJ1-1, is EAGVAQSPRYKIIEKRQSVAFWCNPISGHATLYWYQQILGQGPKLLIQFQNNGVVDDSQLPKDRFSAERLKGVDSTLKIQPAKLEDSAVYLCASSLSRGRTEAFFGQGTRLTVV.

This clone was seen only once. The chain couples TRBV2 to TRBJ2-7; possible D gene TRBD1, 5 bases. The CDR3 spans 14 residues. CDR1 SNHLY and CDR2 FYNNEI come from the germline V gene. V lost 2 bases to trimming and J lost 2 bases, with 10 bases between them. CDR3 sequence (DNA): TGTGCCAGCAGTGAATCGACAGAGGCCTACGAGCAGTACTTC. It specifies CASSESTEAYEQYF.

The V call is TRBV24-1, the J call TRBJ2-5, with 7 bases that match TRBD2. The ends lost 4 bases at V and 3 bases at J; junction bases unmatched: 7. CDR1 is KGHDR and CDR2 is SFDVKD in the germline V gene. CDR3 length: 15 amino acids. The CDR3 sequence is CATSDLETSKETQYF. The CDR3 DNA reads TGTGCCACCAGTGACCTCGAGACTAGCAAAGAGACCCAGTACTTC.

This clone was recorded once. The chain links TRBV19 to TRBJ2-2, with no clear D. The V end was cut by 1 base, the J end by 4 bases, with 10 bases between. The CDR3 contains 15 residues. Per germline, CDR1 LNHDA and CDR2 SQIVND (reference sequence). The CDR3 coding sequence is TGTGCCAGTAGTATAGGTAGATTCTTCACCGGGGAGCTGTTTTTT. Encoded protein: CASSIGRFFTGELFF.

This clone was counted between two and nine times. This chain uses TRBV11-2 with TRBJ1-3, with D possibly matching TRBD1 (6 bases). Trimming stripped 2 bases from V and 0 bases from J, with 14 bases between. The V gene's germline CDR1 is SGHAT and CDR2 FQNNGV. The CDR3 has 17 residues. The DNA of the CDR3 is TGTGCCAGCAGCTTACTGTTGGGGGCTAGCTCTGGAAACACCATATATTTT. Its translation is CASSLLLGASSGNTIYF.

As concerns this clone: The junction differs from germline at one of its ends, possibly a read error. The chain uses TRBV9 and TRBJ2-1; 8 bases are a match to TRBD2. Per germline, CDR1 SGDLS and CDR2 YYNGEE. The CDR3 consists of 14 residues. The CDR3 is CASSVGIAGTSILF. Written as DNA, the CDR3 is TGTGCCAGCAGCGTAGGAATTGCGGGGACTAGTATCCTCTTC.

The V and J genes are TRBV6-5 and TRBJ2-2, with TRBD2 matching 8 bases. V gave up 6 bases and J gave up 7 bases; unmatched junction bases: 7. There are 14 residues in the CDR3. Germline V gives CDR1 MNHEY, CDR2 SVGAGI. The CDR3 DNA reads TGTGCCAGCAGGGGACTAGGAAAGAACGGGGAGCTGTTTTTT. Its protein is CASRGLGKNGELFF.

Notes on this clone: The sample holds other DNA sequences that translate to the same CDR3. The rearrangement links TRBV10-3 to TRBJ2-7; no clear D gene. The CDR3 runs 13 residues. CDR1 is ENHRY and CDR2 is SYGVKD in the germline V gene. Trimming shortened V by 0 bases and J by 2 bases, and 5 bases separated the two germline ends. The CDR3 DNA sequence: TGTGCCATCAGTGAGTCTGCAGCCTACGAGCAGTACTTC. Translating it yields CAISESAAYEQYF.

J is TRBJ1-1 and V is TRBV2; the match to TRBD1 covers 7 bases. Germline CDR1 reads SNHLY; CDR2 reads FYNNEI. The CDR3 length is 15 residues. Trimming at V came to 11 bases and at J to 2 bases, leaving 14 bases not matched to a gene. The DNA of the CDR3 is TGTGCCTCTACCGCGACCGGGACAGCTAACACTGAAGCTTTCTTT. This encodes CASTATGTANTEAFF.

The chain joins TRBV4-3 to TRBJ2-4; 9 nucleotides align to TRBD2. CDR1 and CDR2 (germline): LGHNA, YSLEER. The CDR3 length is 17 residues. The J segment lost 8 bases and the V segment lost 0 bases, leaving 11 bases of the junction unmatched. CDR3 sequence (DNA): TGCGCCAGCAGCCAAGAAGCGGGGGGTCGTGTGAATCACATTCAGTACTTC. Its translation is CASSQEAGGRVNHIQYF.

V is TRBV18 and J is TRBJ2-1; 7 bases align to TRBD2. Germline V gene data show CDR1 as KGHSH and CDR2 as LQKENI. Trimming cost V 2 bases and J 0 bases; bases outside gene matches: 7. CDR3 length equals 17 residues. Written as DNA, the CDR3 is TGTGCCAGCTCACCAAGACTAGCCCCGAGCTCCTACAATGAGCAGTTCTTC. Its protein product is CASSPRLAPSSYNEQFF. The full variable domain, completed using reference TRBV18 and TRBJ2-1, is NAGVMQNPRHLVRRRGQEARLRCSPMKGHSHVYWYRQLPEEGLKFMVYLQKENIIDESGMPKERFSAEFPKEGPSILRIQQVVRGDSAAYFCASSPRLAPSSYNEQFFGPGTRLTVL.

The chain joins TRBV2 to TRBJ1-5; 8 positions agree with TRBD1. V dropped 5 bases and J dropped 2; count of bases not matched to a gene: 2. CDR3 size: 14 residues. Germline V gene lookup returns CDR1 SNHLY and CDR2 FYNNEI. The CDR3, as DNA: TGTGCCAGCAGTCAACAGGGGGGCAATCAGCCCCAGCATTTT. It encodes CASSQQGGNQPQHF.

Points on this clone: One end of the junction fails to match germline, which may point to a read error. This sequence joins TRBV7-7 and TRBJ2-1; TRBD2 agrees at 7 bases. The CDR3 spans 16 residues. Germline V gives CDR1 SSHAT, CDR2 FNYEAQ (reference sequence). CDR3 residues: CASSLGGSTPYNEQFF. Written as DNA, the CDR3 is TGTGCTAGCAGCTTAGGCGGGAGCACCCCCTACAATGAGCAGTTCTTC.

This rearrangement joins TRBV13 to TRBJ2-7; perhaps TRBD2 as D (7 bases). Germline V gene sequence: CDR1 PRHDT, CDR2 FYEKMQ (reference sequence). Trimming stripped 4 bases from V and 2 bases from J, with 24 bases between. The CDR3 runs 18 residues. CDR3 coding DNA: TGTGCCAGCAGCTCTGGGGGGGCGCGAGGAACTATAGCCTACGAGCAGTACTTC. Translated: CASSSGGARGTIAYEQYF.

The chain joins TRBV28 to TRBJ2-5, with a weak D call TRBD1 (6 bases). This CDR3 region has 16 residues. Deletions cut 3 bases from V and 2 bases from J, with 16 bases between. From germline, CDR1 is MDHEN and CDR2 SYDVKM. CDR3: CASSLFGSGEQETQYF. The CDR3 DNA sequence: TGTGCCAGCAGTTTGTTCGGGTCAGGGGAACAAGAGACCCAGTACTTC.

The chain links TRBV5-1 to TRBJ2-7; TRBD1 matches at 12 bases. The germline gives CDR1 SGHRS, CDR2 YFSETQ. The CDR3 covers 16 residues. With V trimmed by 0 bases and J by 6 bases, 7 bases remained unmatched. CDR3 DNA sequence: TGCGCCAGCAGCTTGGGTGGGACAGGGGGCAGGGGCGAGCAGTACTTC. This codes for CASSLGGTGGRGEQYF.

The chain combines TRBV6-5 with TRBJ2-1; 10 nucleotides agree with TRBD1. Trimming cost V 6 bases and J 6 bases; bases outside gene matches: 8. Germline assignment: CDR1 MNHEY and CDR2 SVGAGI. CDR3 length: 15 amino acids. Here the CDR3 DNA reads TGTGCCAGCAGCCCGGACAGGGGGGAAGGCAATGAGCAGTTCTTC. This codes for CASSPDRGEGNEQFF.

DNA for the CDR3: TGTGCCAGCAGCTTAGCAGCGGGACGAGCCTACGAGCAGTACTTC. It codes for CASSLAAGRAYEQYF. This rearrangement joins TRBV7-8 to TRBJ2-7, with 7 bases aligning to TRBD2. The CDR3 has 15 amino acids. Germline CDR1 reads SGHVS; CDR2 reads FQNEAQ. Unmatched junction bases numbered 4, after V lost 0 bases and J lost 2 bases.

The CDR3 sequence is CATSDAGLADYNEQFF. The CDR3 DNA follows: TGTGCCACCAGTGATGCCGGACTAGCAGATTACAATGAGCAGTTCTTC. The V call is TRBV24-1, the J call TRBJ2-1; TRBD2 matches 8 bases. Germline trimming cut 3 bases from V and 4 bases from J; bases unmatched to any gene: 7. This CDR3 is built from 16 residues. Germline V gives CDR1 KGHDR, CDR2 SFDVKD.

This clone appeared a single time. CDR3 DNA: TGTGCCAGCAGCCCGACAGTACCTCGCACAGATACGCAGTATTTT. It yields the protein CASSPTVPRTDTQYF. This rearrangement joins TRBV6-2 or TRBV6-3 to TRBJ2-3, with D possibly being TRBD1 (5 bases). The CDR3 loop spans 15 amino acids. Germline V gene lookup returns CDR1 MNHEY and CDR2 SVGEGT. V was pared by 6 bases and J by 1 base, with 14 bases between.

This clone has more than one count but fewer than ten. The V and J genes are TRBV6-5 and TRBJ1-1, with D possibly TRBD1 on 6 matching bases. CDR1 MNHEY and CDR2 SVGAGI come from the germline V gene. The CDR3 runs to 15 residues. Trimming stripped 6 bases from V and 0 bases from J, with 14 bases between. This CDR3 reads CASRPPTGLNTEAFF. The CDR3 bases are TGTGCCAGCAGACCTCCGACAGGCCTGAACACTGAAGCTTTCTTT.

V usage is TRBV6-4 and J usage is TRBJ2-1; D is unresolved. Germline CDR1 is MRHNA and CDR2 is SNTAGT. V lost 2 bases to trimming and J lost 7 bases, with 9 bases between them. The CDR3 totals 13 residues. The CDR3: CASSDPPGNEQFF. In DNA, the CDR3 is TGTGCCAGCAGTGACCCCCCGGGTAATGAGCAGTTCTTC.

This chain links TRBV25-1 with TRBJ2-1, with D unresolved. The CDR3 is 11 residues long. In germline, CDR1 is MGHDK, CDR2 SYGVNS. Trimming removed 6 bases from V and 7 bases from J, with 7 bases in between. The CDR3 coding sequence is TGTGCCAGCAGCCCCGGGAATGAGCAGTTCTTC. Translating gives CASSPGNEQFF.

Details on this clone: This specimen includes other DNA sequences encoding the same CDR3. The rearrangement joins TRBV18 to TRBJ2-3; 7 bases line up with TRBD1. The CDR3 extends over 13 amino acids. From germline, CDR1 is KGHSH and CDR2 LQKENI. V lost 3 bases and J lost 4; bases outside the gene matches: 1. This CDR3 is CASSPTGADTQYF. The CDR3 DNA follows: TGTGCCAGCTCACCTACAGGGGCAGATACGCAGTATTTT.

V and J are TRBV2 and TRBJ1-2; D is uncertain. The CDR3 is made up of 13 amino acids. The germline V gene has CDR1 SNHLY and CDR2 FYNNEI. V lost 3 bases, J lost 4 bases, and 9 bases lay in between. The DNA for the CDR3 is TGTGCCAGCAGTGATTTAACAGTCTATGGCTACACCTTC. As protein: CASSDLTVYGYTF.

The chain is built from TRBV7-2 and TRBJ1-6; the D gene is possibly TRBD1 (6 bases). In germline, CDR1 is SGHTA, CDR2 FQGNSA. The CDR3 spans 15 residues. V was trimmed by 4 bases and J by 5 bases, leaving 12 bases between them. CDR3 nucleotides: TGTGCCAGCAGCTCCATGGGACACCATAATTCACCCCTCCACTTT. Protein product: CASSSMGHHNSPLHF.

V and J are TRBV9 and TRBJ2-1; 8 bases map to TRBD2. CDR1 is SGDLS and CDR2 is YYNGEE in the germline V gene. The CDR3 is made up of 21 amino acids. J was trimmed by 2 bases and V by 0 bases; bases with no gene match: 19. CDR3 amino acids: CASSVVPRRAAGGSTYNEQFF. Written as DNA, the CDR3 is TGTGCCAGCAGCGTAGTCCCCCGACGCGCTGCGGGGGGCTCCACCTACAATGAGCAGTTCTTC.